The 17 T cell receptor beta chains below were found in one sample sequenced in a study of chemoradiotherapy in HPV16-positive cancers. TCRdb's table, derived via immunoSEQ multiplex PCR, lists solely in-frame clones and lacks some. Of 12,000 or so clones in the sample, more than 60% were seen once. The sample was collected from a patient who underwent chemoradiotherapy. Source of these receptors: a human donor with HPV-associated anogenital cancer.

V is TRBV9 and J is TRBJ2-1; 11 bases line up with TRBD2. The CDR3 loop spans 16 amino acids. V trimming: 0 bases; J trimming: 2 bases; junction bases outside the gene matches: 1. Germline CDR1 and CDR2: SGDLS and YYNGEE. CDR3: CASSVVTSGAYNEQFF. The CDR3 region has the DNA TGTGCCAGCAGCGTAGTGACTAGCGGGGCCTACAATGAGCAGTTCTTC.

The V and J genes are TRBV19 and TRBJ2-1; a weak D match, TRBD2 (6 bases). Germline CDR1 is LNHDA and CDR2 is SQIVND (reference sequence). Trimming took off 5 bases at V and 8 bases at J, with 16 bases between the two ends. There are 14 residues in the CDR3. CDR3 sequence: CASSQTSRVHEQFF. The CDR3, as DNA: TGTGCCAGTAGTCAGACTAGTAGGGTCCATGAGCAGTTCTTC.

V and J are TRBV7-6 and TRBJ1-5, with D unclear. This CDR3 contains 14 residues. From germline, CDR1 is SGHVS and CDR2 FNYEAQ. Trimming stripped 3 bases from V and 6 bases from J, with 12 bases between. CDR3 nucleotide sequence: TGTGCCAGCAGCTTGGACGGTAATTTTCAGCCCCAGCATTTT. Its translation is CASSLDGNFQPQHF.

The chain joins TRBV28 to TRBJ1-3, with 9 bases lining up with TRBD1. The CDR3 extends over 16 amino acids. Trimming took 6 bases from V and 2 from J; bases not matched to a gene: 8. Germline CDR1 reads MDHEN; CDR2 reads SYDVKM. CDR3 residues: CASRSPGQGTGNTIYF. The CDR3 DNA is TGTGCCAGCAGGTCCCCGGGACAGGGTACTGGAAACACCATATATTTT.

The rearrangement uses TRBV7-2 and TRBJ2-3; 10 positions match TRBD2. Germline lookup yields CDR1 SGHTA and CDR2 FQGNSA. V lost 4 bases to trimming and J lost 0 bases; unmatched junction nucleotides: 1. The CDR3 has 15 residues. The DNA of the CDR3 is TGTGCCAGCAGCTGGACTAGCGGCAGCACAGATACGCAGTATTTT. The encoded protein is CASSWTSGSTDTQYF.

The chain carries TRBV19 and TRBJ1-5; 7 bases are a match to TRBD1. Trimming at V came to 7 bases and at J to 1 base, leaving 4 bases not matched to a gene. The CDR3 loop spans 14 amino acids. The germline V gene encodes CDR1 LNHDA and CDR2 SQIVND (reference sequence). The CDR3 reads CASTLQGSNQPQHF. Written as DNA, the CDR3 is TGTGCCAGTACTCTACAGGGGAGCAATCAGCCCCAGCATTTT.

The V call is TRBV14, the J call TRBJ2-3; D is ambiguous. The CDR3 consists of 14 residues. Germline V gene lookup returns CDR1 SGHDN and CDR2 FVKESK. V was pared by 7 bases and J by 1 base, with 12 bases between. In DNA, the CDR3 is TGTGCCAGCACCGGTGGGTTGGGCACAGATACGCAGTATTTT. Translation: CASTGGLGTDTQYF. The whole variable domain, filled in from reference TRBV14 and TRBJ2-3, reads EAGVTQFPSHSVIEKGQTVTLRCDPISGHDNLYWYRRVMGKEIKFLLHFVKESKQDESGMPNNRFLAERTGGTYSTLKVQPAELEDSGVYFCASTGGLGTDTQYFGPGTRLTVL.

This chain uses TRBV7-3 with TRBJ2-7; the D gene is possibly TRBD2 (6 bases). Germline CDR1 is SGHTA and CDR2 is FQGTGA. Trimming cost V 3 bases and J 4 bases, with 10 bases left between them. The CDR3 contains 13 residues. CDR3 residues: CASSFGGKYEQYF. The CDR3 region has the DNA TGTGCCAGCAGCTTTGGCGGGAAATACGAGCAGTACTTC.

V gene TRBV19 combines with J gene TRBJ2-5, with 7 nucleotides matching TRBD2. V was pared by 5 bases and J by 5 bases, with 11 bases of the junction left unmatched. The CDR3 length is 15 residues. CDR1 and CDR2 (germline): LNHDA, SQIVND (reference sequence). The CDR3 spells CASSSSSGIYETQYF. The CDR3 coding sequence is TGTGCCAGTAGTTCGTCCAGCGGGATTTATGAGACCCAGTACTTC.

The J gene is TRBJ1-2, the V gene TRBV4-1, with D tentatively TRBD1 (6 bases). CDR1 is MGHRA, CDR2 YSYEKL, per germline. There are 15 residues in the CDR3. The germline V and J ends were trimmed by 1 base and 8 bases, with 17 bases remaining between them. In DNA form, the CDR3 reads TGCGCCAGCAGCCAAGCGGGTCCGGGGGGCTGGGGCTACACCTTC. This encodes CASSQAGPGGWGYTF.

The CDR3 region has the DNA TGTGCCAGCAGCTCCCCCTGGGGGCAAGCTTTCTTT. Translation: CASSSPWGQAFF. V usage is TRBV7-2 and J usage is TRBJ1-1, with D possibly TRBD1 on 6 matching bases. V was shortened by 4 bases and J by 9 bases, with 12 bases between the two germline ends. CDR1 SGHTA and CDR2 FQGNSA come from the germline V gene. CDR3 length equals 12 residues.

The chain carries TRBV6-1 and TRBJ2-5; 12 nucleotides align to TRBD2. CDR3 length: 15 amino acids. V was pared by 2 bases and J by 2 bases, with 0 bases of the junction left unmatched. CDR1 MNHNS and CDR2 SASEGT come from the germline V gene. CDR3 amino acids: CASSELAGGQETQYF. For the CDR3, the DNA is TGTGCCAGCAGTGAACTAGCGGGGGGGCAAGAGACCCAGTACTTC.

The chain uses TRBV7-9 and TRBJ2-3; 8 nucleotides match TRBD2. This CDR3 is built from 16 residues. V trimming: 0 bases; J trimming: 5 bases; junction bases outside the gene matches: 7. In germline, CDR1 is SEHNR, CDR2 FQNEAQ (reference sequence). CDR3 in amino acids: CASSLASGNRLDTQYF. In nucleotides, the CDR3 is TGTGCCAGCAGCTTAGCTAGCGGGAATAGGTTAGATACGCAGTATTTT.

The CDR3 protein is CASSVGTFDGYTF. The CDR3 nucleotides read TGTGCCAGCAGCGTAGGTACTTTCGATGGCTACACCTTC. The chain joins TRBV9 to TRBJ1-2; D is uncertain. Germline CDR1 SGDLS, CDR2 YYNGEE. The CDR3 totals 13 residues. Trimming took off 0 bases at V and 6 bases at J, with 9 bases between the two ends.

The V and J genes are TRBV27 and TRBJ2-7; 11 bases line up with TRBD1. Germline V gene data show CDR1 as MNHEY and CDR2 as SMNVEV (reference sequence). There are 16 residues in the CDR3. V trimming: 0 bases; J trimming: 1 base; junction bases outside the gene matches: 2. This CDR3 reads CASSLSGTGGSYEQYF. CDR3 nucleotide sequence: TGTGCCAGCAGTTTATCTGGGACAGGGGGTTCCTACGAGCAGTACTTC.

The rearrangement links TRBV29-1 to TRBJ2-7, with D tentatively TRBD1 (6 bases). Germline loops: CDR1 SQVTM, CDR2 ANQGSEA. The V end was cut by 3 bases, the J end by 4 bases, with 16 bases between. The CDR3 length is 14 residues. CDR3 nucleotides: TGCAGCGTTGAGTTGGACAGTGGGCGTTACGAGCAGTACTTC. Amino acid sequence: CSVELDSGRYEQYF.

The chain couples TRBV30 to TRBJ2-2; 9 nucleotides agree with TRBD1. Germline V gene lookup returns CDR1 GTSNPN and CDR2 SVGIG (reference sequence). The CDR3 sequence is 14 residues long. Trimming at V came to 4 bases and at J to 3 bases, leaving 3 bases not matched to a gene. The CDR3 loop reads CAWTGDRDTGELFF. The CDR3 nucleotides are TGTGCCTGGACCGGGGACAGGGACACCGGGGAGCTGTTTTTT.